The next 16 T cell receptor beta chains were all read from a single sample in a study of T cells in women clearing cervical HPV infection. Sequencing used immunoSEQ multiplex PCR; TCRdb keeps in-frame clones, though not all of them. This sample's clone table lists 42,000 or so clones. The sample consisted of blood buffy coat. These receptors all come from a woman between 18 and 69 years old with a cervical HPV16 infection that either progressed to CIN3+ or cleared (not recorded which).

The sequenced CDR3 bases are TGTGCCAGCAGCTTAGAAGGGCTGGATACG. It codes for CASSLEGLDT. The full CDR3 reads CASSLEGLDTQYF. V and J are TRBV7-3 and TRBJ2-3; no firm D call. The CDR3 end falls 3 residues outside the read, so it is completed with the germline J gene. V was trimmed by 2 bases and J by 6 bases, leaving 9 bases between them. Germline V gene sequence: CDR1 SGHTA, CDR2 FQGTGA. The CDR3 is 13 residues long.

Note on this clone: The read ends 3 residues before the CDR3 terminus; that terminus is restored from the germline J gene. This chain links TRBV11-2 with TRBJ1-1; no clear D. The CDR3 runs to 15 residues. Per the germline V gene, CDR1 is SGHAT and CDR2 is FQNNGV. The V and J ends lost 2 bases and 4 bases respectively, with 14 bases between them. CDR3 bases read: TGTGCCAGCAGCTTAAGTACGGGTAAGGCCACTGAA. This sequence encodes CASSLSTGKATE. The whole CDR3 sequence is CASSLSTGKATEAFF.

As regards this clone: The read terminates 3 residues before the CDR3 end, so the remaining end is supplied by the germline J gene. J is TRBJ2-7 and V is TRBV5-1, with 13 bases that match TRBD2. Losses at the gene ends were 3 bases for V and 2 bases for J; bases not matched to a gene: 8. This CDR3 has 17 amino acids. Germline values: CDR1 SGHRS, CDR2 YFSETQ. Partial CDR3 DNA: TGCGCCAGCAGCTGGTGGACTAGCGGGGGATTCCCCTACGAG. Residues: CASSWWTSGGFPYE. The complete CDR3 sequence is CASSWWTSGGFPYEQYF.

In regard to this clone: The read ends 3 residues early relative to the CDR3; the germline J gene fills the gap. V usage is TRBV7-2 and J usage is TRBJ1-6, with 11 bases aligning to TRBD1. Trimming removed 5 bases from V and 10 bases from J; junction bases left unmatched: 7. Germline V gene sequence: CDR1 SGHTA, CDR2 FQGNSA. CDR3 length: 15 amino acids. The part of the CDR3 DNA that was read is TGTGCCAGCAGCCGTGGACAGGGGGCTTCGTCACCC. This sequence encodes CASSRGQGASSP. The whole CDR3 sequence is CASSRGQGASSPLHF.

Details on this clone: The read ends 3 residues before the CDR3 terminus; that terminus is restored from the germline J gene. The V and J genes are TRBV7-8 and TRBJ2-5; TRBD2 agrees at 10 bases. With 4 bases clipped from V and 4 bases from J, the junction kept 12 bases outside the gene matches. From germline, CDR1 is SGHVS and CDR2 FQNEAQ. The CDR3 length is 17 residues. The CDR3: CASSSSSLAGVGETQYF. CDR3 bases read: TGTGCCAGCAGCTCAAGTTCGCTAGCGGGAGTCGGAGAGACC.

For this clone: Coverage ceases 3 residues before the CDR3 finishes, and the germline J gene fills in the end. The gene calls are TRBV30 and TRBJ2-7; 7 nucleotides agree with TRBD2. The ends lost 0 bases at V and 1 base at J; junction bases unmatched: 6. The germline CDR1 and CDR2 sequences are GTSNPN and SVGIG (reference sequence). This CDR3 has 15 amino acids. The CDR3 is CAWSVGGVRSYEQYF. Partial CDR3 DNA: TGTGCCTGGAGTGTTGGGGGGGTACGGTCCTACGAG.

About this clone itself: The read terminates 3 residues before the CDR3 end, so the remaining end is supplied by the germline J gene. The rearrangement links TRBV29-1 to TRBJ2-1; 12 nucleotides align to TRBD1. This CDR3 is 18 amino acids long. The V gene's germline CDR1 is SQVTM and CDR2 ANQGSEA. Germline trimming cut 7 bases from V and 9 bases from J; bases unmatched to any gene: 22. The CDR3 sequence is CSAKTGTGGVLAQVEQFF. The sequenced part of the CDR3 DNA is TGCAGCGCCAAAACCGGGACAGGGGGCGTATTGGCACAAGTTGAG.

Regarding this clone: The read terminates 3 residues before the CDR3 end, so the remaining end is supplied by the germline J gene. The genes are TRBV5-1 and TRBJ2-2; TRBD2 agrees at 9 bases. Germline V gene lookup returns CDR1 SGHRS and CDR2 YFSETQ. Trimming cost V 7 bases and J 2 bases; bases outside gene matches: 12. The length of the CDR3 is 17 residues. CDR3 residues: CASESAGGGFNTGELFF. CDR3 bases read: TGCGCCAGCGAGTCAGCGGGGGGAGGATTCAACACCGGGGAG.

With respect to this clone: The read ends 3 residues early relative to the CDR3; the germline J gene fills the gap. This chain joins TRBV2 and TRBJ1-4; D ambiguous. This CDR3 contains 11 residues. Germline values: CDR1 SNHLY, CDR2 FYNNEI. Trimming pared 4 bases from V and 8 bases from J, leaving 5 bases between. CDR3 DNA, as far as it was read: TGTGCCAGCAGTGCGACAGAAAAA. This encodes CASSATEK. In full, the CDR3 is CASSATEKLFF. Supplemented by reference TRBV2 and TRBJ1-4, the full variable domain reads EPEVTQTPSHQVTQMGQEVILRCVPISNHLYFYWYRQILGQKVEFLVSFYNNEISEKSEIFDDQFSVERPDGSNFTLKIRSTKLEDSAMYFCASSATEKLFFGSGTQLSVL.

Regarding this clone: The read is 3 residues too short to cover the CDR3 end, so that end is filled in from the germline J gene. The rearrangement joins TRBV2 to TRBJ2-3; TRBD1 matches at 8 bases. Germline V gives CDR1 SNHLY, CDR2 FYNNEI. This CDR3 spans 14 amino acids. Germline trimming cut 8 bases from V and 6 bases from J; bases unmatched to any gene: 10. CDR3 bases read: TGTGCCAGCCTACAGGGGGGAAGTTTGGATACG. Translating gives CASLQGGSLDT. The entire CDR3 reads CASLQGGSLDTQYF.

In regard to this clone: The sequence runs out 3 residues before the end of the CDR3; the remainder is reconstructed from the germline J gene. This chain joins TRBV7-6 and TRBJ2-5, with D possibly TRBD1 on 6 matching bases. The CDR3 sequence is 15 residues long. From germline, CDR1 is SGHVS and CDR2 FNYEAQ. With 3 bases removed from V and 5 bases from J, the gap between germline ends came to 16 bases. CDR3 protein: CASSFIRGEEETQYF. Partial CDR3 DNA: TGTGCCAGCAGCTTTATCAGGGGTGAGGAGGAGACC. The variable domain in full, completed from reference TRBV7-6 and TRBJ2-5, reads GAGVSQSPRYKVTKRGQDVALRCDPISGHVSLYWYRQALGQGPEFLTYFNYEAQQDKSGLPNDRFSAERPEGSISTLTIQRTEQRDSAMYRCASSFIRGEEETQYFGPGTRLLVL.

About this clone: Sequencing ends 3 residues short of the CDR3 end; the germline J gene provides the rest. This chain links TRBV11-3 with TRBJ1-1, with D tentatively TRBD1 (5 bases). V was pared by 9 bases and J by 0 bases, with 11 bases between. The CDR3 has 13 residues. From germline, CDR1 is SGHNT and CDR2 YENEEA. CDR3 DNA, as far as it was read: TGTGCCAGTAGGAGACAGATGAACACTGAA. Encoded protein: CASRRQMNTE. The complete CDR3 sequence is CASRRQMNTEAFF.

The CDR3 loop reads CASSLVTGGEQYF. The sequenced CDR3 bases are TGTGCCAGCAGCTTAGTTACAGGGGGCGAG. The V call is TRBV11-3, the J call TRBJ2-7; 8 bases map to TRBD1. With the read ending 3 residues before the CDR3 end, the germline J gene is used to fill in that end. The V segment lost 1 base and the J segment 6 bases; nucleotides outside the gene matches: 2. Germline V gene lookup returns CDR1 SGHNT and CDR2 YENEEA. The CDR3 totals 13 residues.

About this clone: The read ends 3 residues early relative to the CDR3; the germline J gene fills the gap. The chain couples TRBV2 to TRBJ2-3, with TRBD1 matching over 8 bases. After removal of 7 bases from V and 3 bases from J, the junction contained 6 bases not matched to a gene. Germline V lookup: CDR1 SNHLY, CDR2 FYNNEI. The CDR3 is made up of 14 amino acids. The sequenced part of the CDR3 DNA is TGTGCCAGCACCCACCGACAGGGGACAGATACG. Encoded protein: CASTHRQGTDT. The whole CDR3 protein is CASTHRQGTDTQYF.

Incomplete CDR3 DNA: TGTGCCACCCTACCCCTGGGAGGGGCCTATGGC. It translates to CATLPLGGAYG. The whole CDR3 region reads CATLPLGGAYGYTF. The genes are TRBV19 and TRBJ1-2; D might be TRBD1 (5 bases). The CDR3 goes on 3 residues after the read ends, and that part is filled in from the germline J gene. Looked up from germline, CDR1 is LNHDA and CDR2 is SQIVND (reference sequence). The V end lost 10 bases, the J end lost 4 bases, and 19 bases lay between the germline ends. CDR3 size: 14 residues.

Worth noting for this clone: The read gets to within 3 residues of the CDR3 end, and the germline J gene fills in the rest. This sequence joins TRBV7-3 and TRBJ1-1, with unresolved D. This CDR3 has 16 residues. Germline values: CDR1 SGHTA, CDR2 FQGTGA. V dropped 5 bases and J dropped 4 bases, with 20 bases sitting between them. CDR3 sequence: CASSPLRGGGGTEAFF. CDR3 DNA (partial): TGTGCCAGCAGCCCCCTTCGGGGAGGAGGTGGCACTGAA.